One and the same sample provided the 30 T cell receptor beta chains below, sequenced in a study of T cells in Graves' hyperthyroidism and ophthalmopathy. Using RNA transcripts as the source, TCR beta CDR3 regions were amplified. HTBI primers drove first-round RT-PCR of the TCR CDR3. TCRdb ran MiXCR on the multiplex PCR reads and lists one entry per CDR3 protein. The sample records hundreds of thousands of distinct CDR3 sequences, about 15% being singletons. Input material: blood. The receptors come from a woman aged 25 to 39 with Graves' hyperthyroidism.

The table lists this clonotype with many counts. The DNA for the CDR3 is TGTGCCAGCGTCCTCCTAGCGGGAGGCAACAATGAGCAGTTCTTC. Translation gives CASVLLAGGNNEQFF. The V gene is TRBV27, the J gene TRBJ2-1; 11 bases fit TRBD2. This CDR3 has 15 amino acids. V shed 8 bases, J shed 5 bases, and the junction held 8 bases outside the gene matches. Germline V CDR1 and CDR2: MNHEY, SMNVEV (reference sequence).

Many counts were recorded for this clonotype. CDR3 nucleotides: TGTGCCAGCAGTCCTTTGGACAAAGAGACCCAGTACTTC. It encodes CASSPLDKETQYF. J is TRBJ2-5 and V is TRBV6-1; TRBD1 is a possible D gene (5 bases). Germline V gene lookup returns CDR1 MNHNS and CDR2 SASEGT. V was cut by 5 bases and J by 3 bases, with 10 bases left in between. This CDR3 spans 13 amino acids.

This clonotype was found a few times. V gene TRBV15 combines with J gene TRBJ1-5; D not resolved. Germline V CDR1 and CDR2: LNHNV, YYDKDF (reference sequence). V lost 0 bases to trimming and J lost 7 bases, with 7 bases between them. The CDR3 totals 13 residues. Here the CDR3 DNA reads TGTGCCACCAGCAGAGATAAGGGCCAGCCCCAGCATTTT. Amino acid sequence: CATSRDKGQPQHF.

This clonotype was seen only a few times. The chain is built from TRBV7-9 and TRBJ1-1; D not certain. This CDR3 region has 15 residues. CDR1 SEHNR and CDR2 FQNEAQ come from the germline V gene (reference sequence). Between the trimmed V and J ends, which lost 6 bases and 0 bases, there was a span of 14 bases. This chain's CDR3 is CASSSPGPLNTEAFF. The CDR3 DNA sequence: TGTGCCAGCAGTTCCCCCGGCCCTCTGAACACTGAAGCTTTCTTT. The whole variable domain, remainder taken from reference TRBV7-9 and TRBJ1-1, is DTGVSQNPRHKITKRGQNVTFRCDPISEHNRLYWYRQTLGQGPEFLTYFQNEAQLEKSRLLSDRFSAERPKGSFSTLEIQRTEQGDSAMYLCASSSPGPLNTEAFFGQGTRLTVV.

This clonotype was detected ten times or more. This sequence joins TRBV6-2 or TRBV6-3 and TRBJ2-3; D remains ambiguous. Germline V gene data show CDR1 as MNHEY and CDR2 as SVGEGT. The CDR3 sequence is 13 residues long. V was shortened by 2 bases and J by 5 bases, with 8 bases between the two germline ends. CDR3 DNA: TGTGCCAGCAGTTACCCCCCAGGAGATACGCAGTATTTT. This sequence encodes CASSYPPGDTQYF.

This clonotype was counted only a few times. V usage is TRBV7-2 and J usage is TRBJ1-3; no clear D gene. V was pared by 4 bases and J by 1 base, with 11 bases between. The germline V gene encodes CDR1 SGHTA and CDR2 FQGNSA. CDR3 length: 15 residues. The DNA of the CDR3 is TGTGCCAGCAGCTCCAATTACATGTCTGGAAACACCATATATTTT. This translates into CASSSNYMSGNTIYF.

The V gene is TRBV18, the J gene TRBJ1-6, with D uncertain. Trimming stripped 4 bases from V and 7 bases from J, with 17 bases between. The CDR3 loop spans 16 amino acids. Germline V gives CDR1 KGHSH, CDR2 LQKENI. CDR3 loop: CASSLTHDLGNSPLHF. In DNA, the CDR3 is TGTGCCAGCTCACTTACACATGACCTTGGGAATTCACCCCTCCACTTT.

This chain connects TRBV29-1 to TRBJ2-7; 9 positions match TRBD1. CDR3 size: 13 residues. V was clipped by 4 bases and J by 1 base; unmatched bases: 2. In germline, CDR1 is SQVTM, CDR2 ANQGSEA. DNA for the CDR3: TGCAGCGTTGGCGGGACAGGGTCCTACGAGCAGTACTTC. Encoded protein: CSVGGTGSYEQYF.

This clonotype was observed a few times. This rearrangement joins TRBV10-3 to TRBJ2-1; D is perhaps TRBD2 (6 bases). The V gene's germline CDR1 is ENHRY and CDR2 SYGVKD. V was clipped by 7 bases and J by 9 bases, with 19 bases between them. The CDR3 covers 14 residues. CDR3 coding DNA: TGTGCCATCAAAGACTCGGGAGTGGGAATTGAGCAGTTCTTC. Amino acids: CAIKDSGVGIEQFF.

About this clonotype itself: A much larger clone sits a single nucleotide away, making a read error possible. The chain has TRBV30 and TRBJ2-7; D might be TRBD2 (5 bases). This CDR3 region has 14 residues. From germline, CDR1 is GTSNPN and CDR2 SVGIG (reference sequence). V gave up 4 bases and J gave up 7 bases, with 20 bases separating them. In DNA, the CDR3 is TGTGCCTGGAAGCCATCCCAGGCCGGCGGGGAGCAGTACTTC. This gives the protein CAWKPSQAGGEQYF.

There are many counts of this clonotype. The CDR3 DNA reads TGCAGTGCCGGGTGGTTCTACGAGCAGTACTTC. Amino acids: CSAGWFYEQYF. This sequence joins TRBV20-1 and TRBJ2-7; D uncertain. The germline V gene encodes CDR1 DFQATT and CDR2 SNEGSKA (reference sequence). CDR3 size: 11 residues. V shed 6 bases and J shed 3 bases, with 9 bases lying between them.

This clonotype was counted between two and nine times. This chain uses TRBV3-1 with TRBJ2-4, with D unresolved. The CDR3 has 18 residues. Germline V gives CDR1 LGHDT, CDR2 YNNKEL (reference sequence). V lost 0 bases to trimming and J lost 1 base, with 16 bases between them. CDR3 protein: CASSQDSILLRAKNIQYF. The CDR3 nucleotides read TGTGCCAGCAGCCAAGATTCGATCCTTCTAAGGGCCAAAAACATTCAGTACTTC.

This clonotype was observed at least ten times. The chain combines TRBV6-1 with TRBJ1-4; no clear D. CDR1 MNHNS and CDR2 SASEGT come from the germline V gene. V was cut by 3 bases and J by 7 bases, with 6 bases left in between. The CDR3 runs 12 residues. For the CDR3, the DNA is TGTGCCAGCAGTGACTGGGGTGAAAAACTGTTTTTT. Translated: CASSDWGEKLFF.

This clonotype appeared once. This CDR3 is CASSPSVQRYNEQFF. CDR3 in DNA: TGTGCCAGCAGCCCATCTGTGCAGAGATACAATGAGCAGTTCTTC. The chain combines TRBV27 with TRBJ2-1; no reliable D call. V was clipped by 6 bases and J by 4 bases, with 16 bases between them. CDR3 length equals 15 residues. The germline CDR1 and CDR2 sequences are MNHEY and SMNVEV (reference sequence).

The table lists this clonotype with many counts. The rearrangement links TRBV27 to TRBJ1-1, with 7 bases matching TRBD1. V lost 5 bases, J lost 4 bases, and 10 bases stayed unmatched. Germline CDR1 reads MNHEY; CDR2 reads SMNVEV (reference sequence). This CDR3 has 15 residues. The CDR3 sequence: CASSPRQGVGTEAFF. The CDR3 DNA reads as TGTGCCAGCAGTCCCCGACAGGGCGTGGGCACTGAAGCTTTCTTT.

This clonotype was counted at least ten times. The chain links TRBV12-3 or TRBV12-4 to TRBJ2-5; D unresolved. V shed 6 bases and J shed 3 bases, with 8 bases lying between them. The CDR3 has 12 residues. The CDR3 coding sequence is TGTGCCAGCAGACGGACGGAAGAGACCCAGTACTTC. Amino acids: CASRRTEETQYF.

The chain employs TRBV10-3 and TRBJ2-3, with TRBD2 matching 8 bases. Germline loops: CDR1 ENHRY, CDR2 SYGVKD. The CDR3 has 15 residues. Trimming at V came to 3 bases and at J to 4 bases, leaving 6 bases not matched to a gene. The CDR3 reads CAISETGLVSDTQYF. The DNA for the CDR3 is TGTGCCATCAGTGAAACGGGACTAGTATCAGATACGCAGTATTTT.

Many counts were recorded for this clonotype. This sequence joins TRBV24-1 and TRBJ2-1; 11 bases align to TRBD2. Germline loops: CDR1 KGHDR, CDR2 SFDVKD. The trim removed 5 bases at V and 1 base at J, leaving 12 bases unmatched. The CDR3 sequence is 19 residues long. CDR3 nucleotide sequence: TGTGCCACCAGTGGGGTCGGGAGACTAGCGGGGCCATCCTACAATGAGCAGTTCTTC. It specifies CATSGVGRLAGPSYNEQFF.

This clonotype was recorded many times. This chain uses TRBV29-1 with TRBJ1-5; D perhaps matches TRBD1 (5 bases). The length of the CDR3 is 12 residues. The V end was cut by 6 bases, the J end by 7 bases, with 13 bases between. CDR1 is SQVTM, CDR2 ANQGSEA, per germline. For the CDR3, the DNA is TGCAGCGTCGGGGGACGGGGGCAGCCCCAGCATTTT. Its translation: CSVGGRGQPQHF. The full variable domain, completed using reference TRBV29-1 and TRBJ1-5, is SAVISQKPSRDICQRGTSLTIQCQVDSQVTMMFWYRQQPGQSLTLIATANQGSEATYESGFVIDKFPISRPNLTFSTLTVSNMSPEDSSIYLCSVGGRGQPQHFGDGTRLSIL.

In this sample, this clonotype turned up a few times. This chain uses TRBV7-6 with TRBJ2-3; D gene uncertain. This CDR3 is built from 15 residues. V dropped 4 bases and J dropped 2 bases, with 13 bases sitting between them. CDR1 is SGHVS and CDR2 is FNYEAQ in the germline V gene. DNA for the CDR3: TGTGCCAGCAGCTCTACGGGTCTATACACAGATACGCAGTATTTT. It is translated as CASSSTGLYTDTQYF.

This clonotype came up a few times. The genes are TRBV29-1 and TRBJ1-2, with TRBD1 as a possible D gene (6 bases). The CDR3 sequence is 13 residues long. Trimming pared 7 bases from V and 0 bases from J, leaving 12 bases between. Germline V CDR1 and CDR2: SQVTM, ANQGSEA. This chain's CDR3 is CSARTETNYGYTF. The CDR3 nucleotides are TGCAGCGCCCGGACAGAGACTAACTATGGCTACACCTTC. The full variable domain, in which reference TRBV29-1 and TRBJ1-2 provide the parts outside the CDR3, is SAVISQKPSRDICQRGTSLTIQCQVDSQVTMMFWYRQQPGQSLTLIATANQGSEATYESGFVIDKFPISRPNLTFSTLTVSNMSPEDSSIYLCSARTETNYGYTFGSGTRLTVV.

The rearrangement joins TRBV20-1 to TRBJ2-1, with TRBD2 identical over 7 bases. From germline, CDR1 is DFQATT and CDR2 SNEGSKA (reference sequence). The CDR3 runs to 15 residues. The ends lost 3 bases at V and 7 bases at J; junction bases unmatched: 12. The CDR3 DNA is TGCAGTGCTAGTAGCCCAGGCGGGAGTGGGAATGAGCAGTTCTTC. Residues: CSASSPGGSGNEQFF.

The CDR3 sequence is CASSFTGQLNTGELFF. Written as DNA, the CDR3 is TGTGCCAGCAGTTTCACCGGACAGCTCAACACCGGGGAGCTGTTTTTT. The V call is TRBV27, the J call TRBJ2-2, with D maybe TRBD1 (6 bases). Germline V gene lookup returns CDR1 MNHEY and CDR2 SMNVEV (reference sequence). The CDR3 runs to 16 residues. V lost 3 bases to trimming and J lost 2 bases, with 13 bases between them.

In its sample, this clonotype was seen many times. The chain couples TRBV19 to TRBJ2-1; 10 bases are shared with TRBD1. Germline values: CDR1 LNHDA, CDR2 SQIVND (reference sequence). The J segment lost 5 bases and the V segment lost 7 bases, leaving 8 bases of the junction unmatched. The CDR3 loop spans 15 amino acids. The chain's CDR3 is CASNKGGTGDNEQFF. In nucleotides, the CDR3 is TGTGCCAGTAATAAGGGGGGGACAGGGGACAATGAGCAGTTCTTC. Full variable domain (rest looked up from reference TRBV19 and TRBJ2-1): DGGITQSPKYLFRKEGQNVTLSCEQNLNHDAMYWYRQDPGQGLRLIYYSQIVNDFQKGDIAEGYSVSREKKESFPLTVTSAQKNPTAFYLCASNKGGTGDNEQFFGPGTRLTVL.

This clonotype was observed a few times. The chain combines TRBV20-1 with TRBJ2-7, with 10 bases fitting TRBD1. The CDR3 is made up of 16 amino acids. The germline gives CDR1 DFQATT, CDR2 SNEGSKA (reference sequence). V dropped 1 base and J dropped 5; count of bases not matched to a gene: 11. The CDR3 protein is CSARGDRGWVENEQYF. The DNA of the CDR3 is TGCAGTGCTAGAGGGGACAGGGGCTGGGTAGAAAACGAGCAGTACTTC.

This clonotype is a singleton in its sample. The chain joins TRBV18 to TRBJ2-5; D could derive from TRBD1 or TRBD2 (5 bases each). The CDR3 covers 15 residues. Germline lookup yields CDR1 KGHSH and CDR2 LQKENI. The V gene lost 6 bases and the J gene lost 0 bases, with 14 bases spanning the gap. The CDR3 loop is CASSLSSGHQETQYF. CDR3 in DNA: TGTGCCAGCTCCCTTTCGTCGGGGCACCAAGAGACCCAGTACTTC.

The J gene is TRBJ2-7, the V gene TRBV29-1, with 8 positions matching TRBD1. The CDR3 has 14 residues. The V segment lost 3 bases and the J segment 5 bases; nucleotides outside the gene matches: 9. Germline V gene data show CDR1 as SQVTM and CDR2 as ANQGSEA. The CDR3 nucleotides read TGCAGCGTTGAGGGCGGGACAGGTCTGGACGAGCAGTACTTC. Its protein product is CSVEGGTGLDEQYF.

The sample holds many counts of this clonotype. The rearrangement links TRBV10-2 to TRBJ2-5; D gene uncertain. The V gene lost 7 bases and the J gene lost 2 bases, with 5 bases spanning the gap. The CDR3 totals 11 residues. Per germline, CDR1 WSHSY and CDR2 SAAADI. The CDR3 loop is CASKSQETQYF. CDR3 nucleotide sequence: TGCGCCAGCAAGAGTCAAGAGACCCAGTACTTC.

The chain has TRBV29-1 and TRBJ1-4; no definite D call. The V gene's germline CDR1 is SQVTM and CDR2 ANQGSEA. The CDR3 totals 11 residues. Trimming pared 7 bases from V and 8 bases from J, leaving 11 bases between. The CDR3 sequence is CSAYIFEKLFF. Written as DNA, the CDR3 is TGCAGCGCATATATCTTCGAAAAACTGTTTTTT.

This clonotype was recorded at least ten times. The J gene is TRBJ2-5, the V gene TRBV6-2 or TRBV6-3, with D perhaps matching TRBD2 (5 bases). Trimming removed 0 bases at V and 5 bases at J, with 10 bases between. CDR3 length equals 14 residues. Germline V gene data show CDR1 as MNHEY and CDR2 as SVGEGT. This CDR3 reads CASSYSGSSETQYF. The CDR3 nucleotides read TGTGCCAGCAGTTACTCGGGGAGCTCCGAGACCCAGTACTTC.